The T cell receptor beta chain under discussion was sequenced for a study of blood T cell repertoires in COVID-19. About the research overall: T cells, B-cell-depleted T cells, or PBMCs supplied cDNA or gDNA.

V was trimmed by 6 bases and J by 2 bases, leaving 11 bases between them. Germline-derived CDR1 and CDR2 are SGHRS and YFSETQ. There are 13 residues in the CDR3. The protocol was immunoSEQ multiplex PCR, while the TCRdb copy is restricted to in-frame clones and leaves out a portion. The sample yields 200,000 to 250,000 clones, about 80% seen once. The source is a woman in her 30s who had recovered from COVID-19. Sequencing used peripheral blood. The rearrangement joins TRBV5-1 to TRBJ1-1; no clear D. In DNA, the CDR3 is TGCGCCAGCACCGGGGAAGTAAACACTGAAGCTTTCTTT. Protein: CASTGEVNTEAFF. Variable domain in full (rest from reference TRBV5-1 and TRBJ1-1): KAGVTQTPRYLIKTRGQQVTLSCSPISGHRSVSWYQQTPGQGLQFLFEYFSETQRNKGNFPGRFSGRQFSNSRSEMNVSTLELGDSALYLCASTGEVNTEAFFGQGTRLTVV.